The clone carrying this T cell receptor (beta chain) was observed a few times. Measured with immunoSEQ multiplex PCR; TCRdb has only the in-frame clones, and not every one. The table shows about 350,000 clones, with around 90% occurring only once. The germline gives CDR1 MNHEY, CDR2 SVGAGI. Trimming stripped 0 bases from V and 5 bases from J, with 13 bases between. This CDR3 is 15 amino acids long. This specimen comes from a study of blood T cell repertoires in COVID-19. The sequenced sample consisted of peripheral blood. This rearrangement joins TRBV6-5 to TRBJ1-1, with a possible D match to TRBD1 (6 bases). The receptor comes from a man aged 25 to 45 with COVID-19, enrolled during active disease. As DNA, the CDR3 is TGTGCCAGCAGTTACTCGGGGGCGGGCGGTACTGAAGCTTTCTTT. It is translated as CASSYSGAGGTEAFF.